Below are 10 T cell receptor beta chains sequenced from a single sample in a study of shared clonotypes between healthy human individuals. Only in-frame clones appear in the TCRdb table, and some are missing; sequencing was by immunoSEQ multiplex PCR. The sample includes about 1 million clones, around 74% of them seen just once. Sequencing input: memory CD4+ T cells sorted from blood. Stated subset: CD45RA-negative fraction. The receptor set was obtained from a man between 18 and 35 years old in good health.

This chain uses TRBV7-2 with TRBJ2-2; possibly TRBD2 for D (6 bases). Between the trimmed V and J ends, which lost 2 bases and 7 bases, there was a span of 14 bases. CDR1 is SGHTA and CDR2 is FQGNSA in the germline V gene. This CDR3 has 15 residues. This CDR3 is CASSLSWGLGGELFF. In DNA form, the CDR3 reads TGTGCCAGCAGCTTATCCTGGGGACTTGGCGGGGAGCTGTTTTTT.

The J gene is TRBJ2-3, the V gene TRBV4-3, with D possibly being TRBD1 (5 bases). The CDR3 loop spans 14 amino acids. Trimming shortened V by 4 bases and J by 0 bases, and 8 bases separated the two germline ends. Looked up from germline, CDR1 is LGHNA and CDR2 is YSLEER. CDR3 bases: TGCGCCAGCAGCCTACGACAGAGCACAGATACGCAGTATTTT. Protein sequence: CASSLRQSTDTQYF.

The rearrangement uses TRBV2 and TRBJ2-1; tentatively, D is TRBD2 (6 bases). V was cut by 2 bases and J by 5 bases, with 13 bases left in between. Germline V gene lookup returns CDR1 SNHLY and CDR2 FYNNEI. The CDR3 length is 15 residues. CDR3 protein: CASSERLEAHNEQFF. For the CDR3, the DNA is TGTGCCAGCAGTGAAAGACTAGAAGCCCACAATGAGCAGTTCTTC.

A single count supports this clone. The chain combines TRBV18 with TRBJ2-7; 7 bases align to TRBD2. This CDR3 is built from 13 residues. Germline trimming cut 2 bases from V and 5 bases from J; bases unmatched to any gene: 3. Per the germline V gene, CDR1 is KGHSH and CDR2 is LQKENI. The CDR3 protein is CASSPSGGNEQYF. The DNA of the CDR3 is TGTGCCAGCTCACCATCCGGGGGGAACGAGCAGTACTTC.

This sequence joins TRBV6-6 and TRBJ2-2; weak D call: TRBD1 (5 bases). Trimming stripped 6 bases from V and 6 bases from J, with 11 bases between. Germline CDR1 is MNHNY and CDR2 is SVGAGI (reference sequence). CDR3 length: 13 residues. The chain's CDR3 is CASRQTEAGELFF. The CDR3 bases are TGTGCCAGCAGGCAGACAGAGGCCGGGGAGCTGTTTTTT.

The rearrangement links TRBV5-4 to TRBJ2-1; D is perhaps TRBD1 or TRBD2 (5 bases each). Germline lookup yields CDR1 SGHNT and CDR2 YYREEE (reference sequence). V dropped 3 bases and J dropped 5 bases, with 15 bases sitting between them. There are 15 residues in the CDR3. CDR3 nucleotide sequence: TGTGCCAGCAGCTCCCCCAGAGGGGTTAACAATGAGCAGTTCTTC. Protein sequence: CASSSPRGVNNEQFF. The variable domain in full, completed from reference TRBV5-4 and TRBJ2-1, reads ETGVTQSPTHLIKTRGQQVTLRCSSQSGHNTVSWYQQALGQGPQFIFQYYREEENGRGNFPPRFSGLQFPNYSSELNVNALELDDSALYLCASSSPRGVNNEQFFGPGTRLTVL.

The chain links TRBV14 to TRBJ2-2; no firm D call. This CDR3 region has 15 residues. CDR1 and CDR2 from the germline V gene are SGHDN and FVKESK. V was pared by 4 bases and J by 4 bases, with 13 bases between. The CDR3 protein is CASSPSWWATGELFF. As DNA, the CDR3 is TGTGCCAGCAGCCCGTCTTGGTGGGCCACCGGGGAGCTGTTTTTT.

The table lists this clone with a few counts. This chain links TRBV7-8 with TRBJ2-1; no clear D gene. V shed 3 bases and J shed 8 bases, with 11 bases lying between them. CDR1 SGHVS and CDR2 FQNEAQ come from the germline V gene. The CDR3 length is 13 residues. CDR3 loop: CASSLRGSHEQFF. The CDR3 nucleotides read TGTGCCAGCAGCTTGAGAGGCTCGCATGAGCAGTTCTTC.

This clone was seen only once. The chain employs TRBV27 and TRBJ2-7; the D gene is possibly TRBD2 (5 bases). Germline lookup yields CDR1 MNHEY and CDR2 SMNVEV (reference sequence). V shed 6 bases and J shed 3 bases, with 12 bases lying between them. This CDR3 region has 13 residues. This chain's CDR3 is CASSRPGNYEQYF. CDR3 bases: TGTGCCAGCAGCCGCCCGGGGAACTACGAGCAGTACTTC.

The chain has TRBV21-1 and TRBJ1-6; TRBD1 reflects the table's D call only, with no check against the DNA. TRBV21-1 is tagged as a pseudogene. The CDR3 spans 18 residues. In DNA, the CDR3 is TGTGCCAGCAGCAGGGACAGGGGGCTCGCCTCCTATAATTCACCCCTCCACTTT. This codes for CASSRDRGLASYNSPLHF.